This T cell receptor (beta chain) was captured by sequencing in a study of T cells in Graves' hyperthyroidism and ophthalmopathy. Study-wide results and limits: Most clonotypes expanded in thyroid above 0.001 were likewise present in blood.

RNA transcripts gave rise to amplified TCR beta CDR3 regions. Primed by the HTBI set, a first-round RT-PCR was run on the TCR CDR3. TCRdb passed the multiplex PCR reads through MiXCR, listing each CDR3 protein once. The repertoire holds 350,000 to 400,000 distinct CDR3 sequences, with about a fifth as singletons. This clonotype has ten or more counts. What it binds is not known. One end of the junction is discordant with germline, which a read error may explain. Graves' hyperthyroidism was deemed stable given no ophthalmopathy progression within 18 months. Among the patients, aged 18 to 65, hyperthyroidism was newly diagnosed and had lasted under 2 months. Lactation, pregnancy, other autoimmune disease or uncontrolled infection led to exclusion of patients. CDR3 length equals 15 residues.

Specimen: blood. The origin of this receptor is a woman between 18 and 29 years old with Graves' hyperthyroidism. The chain is built from TRBV12-3 or TRBV12-4 and TRBJ1-3; D is perhaps TRBD1 (5 bases). CDR3 DNA sequence: TGTGCCGGCAGTTTGCTTAGGGGCTCTGGAAACACCATATATTTT. Its translation is CAGSLLRGSGNTIYF.